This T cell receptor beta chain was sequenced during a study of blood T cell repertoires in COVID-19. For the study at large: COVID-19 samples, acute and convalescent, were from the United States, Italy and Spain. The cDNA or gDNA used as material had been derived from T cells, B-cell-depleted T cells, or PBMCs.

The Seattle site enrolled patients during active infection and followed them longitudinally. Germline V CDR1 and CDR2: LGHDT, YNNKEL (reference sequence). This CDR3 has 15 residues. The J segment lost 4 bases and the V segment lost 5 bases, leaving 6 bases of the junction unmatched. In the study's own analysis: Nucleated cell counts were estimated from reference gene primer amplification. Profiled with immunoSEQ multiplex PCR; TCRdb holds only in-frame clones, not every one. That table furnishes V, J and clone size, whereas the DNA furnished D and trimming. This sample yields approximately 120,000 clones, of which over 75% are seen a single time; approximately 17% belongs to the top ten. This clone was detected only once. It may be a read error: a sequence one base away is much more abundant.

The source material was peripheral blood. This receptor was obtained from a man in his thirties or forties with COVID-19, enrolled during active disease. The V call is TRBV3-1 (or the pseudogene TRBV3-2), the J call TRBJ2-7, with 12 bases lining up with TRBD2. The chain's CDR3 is CASSCRLAGEYEQYF. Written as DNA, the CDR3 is TGTGCCAGCAGCTGCCGACTAGCGGGGGAGTACGAGCAGTACTTC.